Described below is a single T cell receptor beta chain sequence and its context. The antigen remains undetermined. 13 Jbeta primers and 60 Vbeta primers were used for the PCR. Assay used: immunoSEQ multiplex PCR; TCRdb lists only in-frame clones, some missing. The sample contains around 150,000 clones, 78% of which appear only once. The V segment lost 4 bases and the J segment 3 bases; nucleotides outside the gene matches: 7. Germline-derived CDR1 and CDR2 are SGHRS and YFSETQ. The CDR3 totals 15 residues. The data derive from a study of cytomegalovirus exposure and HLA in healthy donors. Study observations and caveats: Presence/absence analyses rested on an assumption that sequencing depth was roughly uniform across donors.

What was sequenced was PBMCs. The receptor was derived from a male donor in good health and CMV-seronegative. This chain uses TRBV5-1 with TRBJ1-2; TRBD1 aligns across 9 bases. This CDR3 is CASSPRQGVDYGYTF. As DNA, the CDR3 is TGCGCCAGCAGCCCGCGACAGGGGGTCGACTATGGCTACACCTTC. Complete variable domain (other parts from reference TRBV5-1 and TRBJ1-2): KAGVTQTPRYLIKTRGQQVTLSCSPISGHRSVSWYQQTPGQGLQFLFEYFSETQRNKGNFPGRFSGRQFSNSRSEMNVSTLELGDSALYLCASSPRQGVDYGYTFGSGTRLTVV.